This TCR beta chain was sequenced for a study of cytomegalovirus exposure and HLA in healthy donors. Study-wide points: Later on, an analysis showed TCR association rates differing by HLA locus, with DRB1 the most and HLA-C the fewest.

Worth noting for this clone: Its antigen remains unknown.

The CDR3 is made up of 10 amino acids. Germline CDR1 MNHEY, CDR2 SVGAGI. The germline V and J ends were trimmed by 8 bases and 3 bases, with 4 bases remaining between them. This PCR relied on a set of 60 Vbeta primers and 13 Jbeta primers. Produced via immunoSEQ multiplex PCR; TCRdb's table is partial and in-frame only. This table holds 140,000 or so clones, 78% found once. The receptor's source is a young woman in good health and CMV-seropositive. Sequencing used PBMCs. V is TRBV6-5 and J is TRBJ1-1; D not certain. The chain's CDR3 is CASGHTEAFF. CDR3 DNA sequence: TGTGCCAGCGGCCACACTGAAGCTTTCTTT.